What follows are 25 T cell receptor beta chains derived from one specimen sequenced in a study of cytomegalovirus exposure and HLA in healthy donors. TCRdb's copy holds only in-frame clones and misses some; the assay was immunoSEQ multiplex PCR. The repertoire holds 120,000 or so clones, with 88% as singletons. The material sequenced was PBMCs. These receptors all stem from a woman aged 30 to 39 in good health and CMV-seropositive.

This chain uses TRBV9 with TRBJ1-2; tentatively, D is TRBD1 (6 bases). Trimming took off 4 bases at V and 8 bases at J, with 15 bases between the two ends. The CDR3 totals 13 residues. CDR1 is SGDLS and CDR2 is YYNGEE in the germline V gene. The CDR3 bases are TGTGCCAGCAGCTTGGGGGCAGGCGCCGGCTACACCTTC. Translating it yields CASSLGAGAGYTF.

V gene TRBV4-1 combines with J gene TRBJ2-7; 12 nucleotides agree with TRBD1. CDR1 and CDR2 from the germline V gene are MGHRA and YSYEKL. V dropped 3 bases and J dropped 7; count of bases not matched to a gene: 7. The CDR3 covers 15 residues. This CDR3 is CASSHSGTGGGEQYF. Here the CDR3 DNA reads TGCGCCAGCAGCCACTCCGGGACAGGGGGCGGTGAGCAGTACTTC.

Concerning this clone itself: Other DNA sequences in this specimen translate into the identical CDR3. V is TRBV9 and J is TRBJ2-7; 8 bases map to TRBD2. The germline V gene has CDR1 SGDLS and CDR2 YYNGEE. This CDR3 is built from 14 residues. V lost 0 bases, J lost 2 bases, and 1 base stayed unmatched. CDR3: CASSVAGGPYEQYF. In DNA form, the CDR3 reads TGTGCCAGCAGCGTAGCGGGAGGGCCCTACGAGCAGTACTTC.

The chain recombines TRBV7-8 with TRBJ1-5, with D perhaps matching TRBD1 (5 bases). Trimming shortened V by 3 bases and J by 4 bases, and 13 bases separated the two germline ends. The CDR3 has 15 residues. The germline gives CDR1 SGHVS, CDR2 FQNEAQ. CDR3 amino acids: CASSFSRGLNQPQHF. Written as DNA, the CDR3 is TGTGCCAGCAGCTTTTCTAGGGGTTTGAATCAGCCCCAGCATTTT. Together with reference TRBV7-8 and TRBJ1-5, the CDR3 gives the full variable domain: GAGVSQSPRYKVAKRGQDVALRCDPISGHVSLFWYQQALGQGPEFLTYFQNEAQLDKSGLPSDRFFAERPEGSVSTLKIQRTQQEDSAVYLCASSFSRGLNQPQHFGDGTRLSIL.

The genes are TRBV19 and TRBJ2-3; 10 bases agree with TRBD1. CDR3 size: 16 residues. V was clipped by 3 bases and J by 3 bases; unmatched bases: 6. Per germline, CDR1 LNHDA and CDR2 SQIVND (reference sequence). CDR3 in amino acids: CASSIVTGGLTDTQYF. For the CDR3, the DNA is TGTGCCAGTAGTATCGTGACAGGGGGCCTAACAGATACGCAGTATTTT.

J is TRBJ1-2 and V is TRBV4-2, with D possibly matching TRBD1 (5 bases). Per the germline V gene, CDR1 is LGHNA and CDR2 is YNFKEQ. The CDR3 sequence is 11 residues long. The ends were cut back, 4 bases at V and 11 bases at J, with 11 bases in the middle. CDR3 amino acids: CASSLETDYTF. The CDR3 DNA is TGTGCCAGCAGCCTAGAGACAGATTACACCTTC.

The chain has TRBV19 and TRBJ2-4; a possible D gene is TRBD2 (5 bases). The CDR3 is made up of 17 amino acids. Per the germline V gene, CDR1 is LNHDA and CDR2 is SQIVND (reference sequence). V was cut by 6 bases and J by 1 base, with 19 bases left in between. This CDR3 reads CASRPRALRGAKNIQYF. DNA of the CDR3: TGTGCCAGTAGGCCCCGGGCCCTCCGAGGGGCCAAAAACATTCAGTACTTC.

This chain connects TRBV7-2 to TRBJ1-3; 7 nucleotides line up with TRBD1. Per the germline V gene, CDR1 is SGHTA and CDR2 is FQGNSA. This CDR3 has 15 residues. Trimming took 2 bases from V and 5 from J; bases not matched to a gene: 6. The CDR3 loop is CASSLPTGLRNTIYF. CDR3 bases: TGTGCCAGCAGCTTACCGACAGGGCTCCGAAACACCATATATTTT.

V is TRBV7-9 and J is TRBJ1-1; 8 bases agree with TRBD1. The germline CDR1 and CDR2 sequences are SEHNR and FQNEAQ (reference sequence). The V and J ends lost 2 bases and 5 bases, in that order; junction bases with no gene match: 4. The CDR3 runs to 14 residues. This CDR3 reads CASSLTGQGTEAFF. For the CDR3, the DNA is TGTGCCAGCAGCTTAACTGGACAGGGAACTGAAGCTTTCTTT.

The J gene is TRBJ2-7, the V gene TRBV28; TRBD1 matches at 8 bases. CDR1 is MDHEN, CDR2 SYDVKM, per germline. The V gene end was trimmed by 6 bases and the J gene end by 2 bases; junction bases not matched to a gene: 6. The CDR3 contains 14 residues. CDR3 coding DNA: TGTGCCAGCAGAACAGGGGGAACTACCTACGAGCAGTACTTC. Residues: CASRTGGTTYEQYF.

This rearrangement joins TRBV18 to TRBJ2-3; D is ambiguous. The CDR3 has 15 residues. Trimming cost V 6 bases and J 0 bases, with 13 bases left between them. Germline-derived CDR1 and CDR2 are KGHSH and LQKENI. The CDR3 coding sequence is TGTGCCAGCTCGAGTCGGTTAACTAGCACAGATACGCAGTATTTT. Residues: CASSSRLTSTDTQYF.

The chain has TRBV7-8 and TRBJ2-7; 8 bases match TRBD1. CDR1 is SGHVS and CDR2 is FQNEAQ in the germline V gene. Trimming removed 4 bases from V and 4 bases from J; junction bases left unmatched: 9. The CDR3 has 15 residues. The CDR3 is CASSSYRGSSYEQYF. The CDR3 region has the DNA TGTGCCAGCAGCTCCTACAGGGGGAGTAGTTACGAGCAGTACTTC. The variable domain in full, completed from reference TRBV7-8 and TRBJ2-7, reads GAGVSQSPRYKVAKRGQDVALRCDPISGHVSLFWYQQALGQGPEFLTYFQNEAQLDKSGLPSDRFFAERPEGSVSTLKIQRTQQEDSAVYLCASSSYRGSSYEQYFGPGTRLTVT.

This clone was detected only a few times. The V gene is TRBV2, the J gene TRBJ1-4; no reliable D call. The CDR3 spans 12 residues. Germline V lookup: CDR1 SNHLY, CDR2 FYNNEI. Trimming stripped 8 bases from V and 4 bases from J, with 8 bases between. Written as DNA, the CDR3 is TGTGCCAGCGACAACAGTAATGAAAAACTGTTTTTT. This translates into CASDNSNEKLFF.

Note on this clone: Other DNA variants within this sample encode the same CDR3. The chain joins TRBV28 to TRBJ2-5, with a possible D match to TRBD2 (6 bases). The V end was cut by 4 bases, the J end by 2 bases, with 11 bases between. CDR1 and CDR2 from the germline V gene are MDHEN and SYDVKM. There are 14 residues in the CDR3. As DNA, the CDR3 is TGTGCCAGCAGTTCCATGCGGGGACAAGAGACCCAGTACTTC. Translated, it gives CASSSMRGQETQYF.

V is TRBV9 and J is TRBJ2-1, with TRBD2 matching 7 bases. After removal of 0 bases from V and 9 bases from J, the junction contained 6 bases not matched to a gene. The length of the CDR3 is 14 residues. Germline lookup yields CDR1 SGDLS and CDR2 YYNGEE. DNA of the CDR3: TGTGCCAGCAGCGTAGGGCTAGCGGAGGGTGAGCAGTTCTTC. It yields the protein CASSVGLAEGEQFF.

DNA for the CDR3: TGTGCCAGCAGTGTTTGGGGCGGGGGGAACACTGAAGCTTTCTTT. Its translation: CASSVWGGGNTEAFF. The rearrangement links TRBV25-1 to TRBJ1-1; D may be TRBD1 (5 bases). CDR1 and CDR2 from the germline V gene are MGHDK and SYGVNS. This CDR3 is built from 15 residues. Trimming shortened V by 4 bases and J by 1 base, and 13 bases separated the two germline ends.

This clone was observed a few times. The V and J genes are TRBV28 and TRBJ1-5; D remains unclear. Trimming cost V 5 bases and J 7 bases, with 9 bases left between them. Germline-derived CDR1 and CDR2 are MDHEN and SYDVKM. The CDR3 covers 12 residues. CDR3 amino acids: CASSPAIQPQHF. In DNA form, the CDR3 reads TGTGCCAGCAGTCCCGCGATACAGCCCCAGCATTTT.

The chain carries TRBV29-1 and TRBJ2-1; 9 bases align to TRBD2. The CDR3 contains 16 residues. Per germline, CDR1 SQVTM and CDR2 ANQGSEA. The V gene end was trimmed by 1 base and the J gene end by 6 bases; junction bases not matched to a gene: 10. CDR3 residues: CSVEGERGRVPNEQFF. The CDR3 nucleotides read TGCAGCGTTGAAGGCGAACGCGGGAGGGTCCCCAATGAGCAGTTCTTC.

In DNA, the CDR3 is TGCGCCAGCAGCTTGGGAGTATTAAATAGCTACGAGCAGTACTTC. Encoded protein: CASSLGVLNSYEQYF. The rearrangement joins TRBV5-1 to TRBJ2-7; no clear D. Germline V CDR1 and CDR2: SGHRS, YFSETQ. This CDR3 comprises 15 residues. With 0 bases removed from V and 3 bases from J, the gap between germline ends came to 13 bases.

CDR3 bases: TGTGCCAGCAGCCGGGGACTAGCGGGGGACGAGCAGTACTTC. Translated, it gives CASSRGLAGDEQYF. The rearrangement links TRBV6-5 to TRBJ2-7; 14 nucleotides match TRBD2. V gave up 6 bases and J gave up 5 bases; unmatched junction bases: 3. CDR1 is MNHEY and CDR2 is SVGAGI in the germline V gene. The CDR3 is 14 amino acids.

This sequence joins TRBV7-9 and TRBJ1-1; 8 bases match TRBD1. From germline, CDR1 is SEHNR and CDR2 FQNEAQ (reference sequence). CDR3 length equals 15 residues. The J segment lost 3 bases and the V segment lost 4 bases, leaving 7 bases of the junction unmatched. The CDR3 coding sequence is TGTGCCAGCAGCTCCCGGACAGGGTTGGACACTGAAGCTTTCTTT. As protein: CASSSRTGLDTEAFF.

The V and J genes are TRBV19 and TRBJ1-5; 9 bases align to TRBD1. The CDR3 totals 16 residues. CDR1 and CDR2 from the germline V gene are LNHDA and SQIVND (reference sequence). Trimming at V came to 8 bases and at J to 6 bases, leaving 14 bases not matched to a gene. The CDR3 reads CASSETGQGLSQPQHF. CDR3 nucleotides: TGTGCCAGTTCCGAAACGGGACAGGGATTAAGTCAGCCCCAGCATTTT. Looking up the rest from reference TRBV19 and TRBJ1-5 gives the full variable domain: DGGITQSPKYLFRKEGQNVTLSCEQNLNHDAMYWYRQDPGQGLRLIYYSQIVNDFQKGDIAEGYSVSREKKESFPLTVTSAQKNPTAFYLCASSETGQGLSQPQHFGDGTRLSIL.

This chain connects TRBV11-2 to TRBJ2-7; 9 bases align to TRBD1. The J segment lost 2 bases and the V segment lost 5 bases, leaving 4 bases of the junction unmatched. Germline CDR1 SGHAT, CDR2 FQNNGV. The CDR3 loop spans 14 amino acids. The CDR3 region has the DNA TGTGCCAGCAGCCCGAACAGGGGGCCCTACGAGCAGTACTTC. Residues: CASSPNRGPYEQYF.

CDR3 amino acids: CASSLAGRGGGEKLFF. The CDR3, as DNA: TGTGCCAGCAGCTTGGCGGGGAGAGGGGGTGGTGAAAAACTGTTTTTT. The rearrangement joins TRBV5-5 to TRBJ1-4; tentative D call: TRBD1 (6 bases). The CDR3 has 16 amino acids. With 0 bases removed from V and 7 bases from J, the gap between germline ends came to 16 bases. Germline assignment: CDR1 SGHKS and CDR2 YYEKEE (reference sequence).

The rearrangement links TRBV5-1 to TRBJ2-5, with 8 bases aligning to TRBD2. The CDR3 totals 16 residues. Trimming at V came to 5 bases and at J to 4 bases, leaving 13 bases not matched to a gene. Per germline, CDR1 SGHRS and CDR2 YFSETQ. Written as DNA, the CDR3 is TGCGCCAGCAGTGCCGGAGGGAGCGGGGGTTTAGAGACCCAGTACTTC. It yields the protein CASSAGGSGGLETQYF.